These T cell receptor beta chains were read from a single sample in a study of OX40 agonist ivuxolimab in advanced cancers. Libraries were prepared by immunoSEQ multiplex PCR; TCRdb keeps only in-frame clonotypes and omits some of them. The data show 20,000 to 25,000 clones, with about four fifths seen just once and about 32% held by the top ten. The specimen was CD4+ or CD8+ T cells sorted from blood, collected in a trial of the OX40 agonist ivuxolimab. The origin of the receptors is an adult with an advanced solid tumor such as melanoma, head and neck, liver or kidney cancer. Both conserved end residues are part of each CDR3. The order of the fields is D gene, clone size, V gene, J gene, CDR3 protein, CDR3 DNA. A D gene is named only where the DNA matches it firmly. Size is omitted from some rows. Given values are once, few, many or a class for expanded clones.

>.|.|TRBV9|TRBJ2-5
CASSALTGPKETQYF
TGTGCCAGCAGCGCCCTGACTGGCCCTAAAGAGACCCAGTACTTC
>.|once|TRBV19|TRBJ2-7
CASSIGTPTYEQYF
TGTGCCAGTAGTATTGGGACGCCTACCTACGAGCAGTACTTC
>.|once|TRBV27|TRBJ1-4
CASSLLPVNEKLFF
TGTGCCAGCAGTTTACTCCCAGTGAATGAAAAACTGTTTTTT
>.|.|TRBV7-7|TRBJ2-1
CASSLETHQMGGSSNEQFF
TGTGCTAGCAGCTTAGAAACGCACCAAATGGGAGGCTCTTCCAATGAGCAGTTCTTC
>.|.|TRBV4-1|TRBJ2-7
CASSQTQDYEQYF
TGCGCCAGCAGCCAAACGCAGGACTACGAGCAGTACTTC
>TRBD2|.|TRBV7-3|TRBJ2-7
CASSLDSGLADFSYEQYF
TGTGCCAGCAGCTTAGACAGCGGACTAGCGGATTTCTCCTACGAGCAGTACTTC
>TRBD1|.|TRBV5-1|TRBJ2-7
CASSPYGQGVYEQYF
TGCGCCAGCAGCCCCTACGGACAGGGAGTCTACGAGCAGTACTTC
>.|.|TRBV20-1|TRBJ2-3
CSPTWTNTQYF
TGCAGTCCCACTTGGACTAATACGCAGTATTTT
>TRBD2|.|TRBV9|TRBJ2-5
CASGGASGGETQYF
TGTGCCAGCGGAGGGGCTAGCGGTGGAGAGACCCAGTACTTC
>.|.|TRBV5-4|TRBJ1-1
CASSEETEAFF
TGTGCCAGCAGCGAGGAAACTGAAGCTTTCTTT
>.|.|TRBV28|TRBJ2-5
CASSLMAGGLQETQYF
TGTGCCAGCAGTTTGATGGCAGGGGGGCTACAAGAGACCCAGTACTTC
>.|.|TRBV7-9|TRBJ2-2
CASSFPLGNTGELFF
TGTGCCAGCAGCTTCCCGCTGGGAAACACCGGGGAGCTGTTTTTT
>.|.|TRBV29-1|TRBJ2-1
CSVETFGNEQFF
TGCAGCGTTGAAACCTTCGGCAATGAGCAGTTCTTC
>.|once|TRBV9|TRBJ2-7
CASSPSGGSGSYEQYF
TGTGCCAGCAGCCCCAGTGGGGGTAGCGGTTCCTACGAGCAGTACTTC
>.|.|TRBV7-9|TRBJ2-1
CAPSPGDIRNEQFF
TGTGCCCCCAGCCCGGGAGACATCCGGAATGAGCAGTTCTTC